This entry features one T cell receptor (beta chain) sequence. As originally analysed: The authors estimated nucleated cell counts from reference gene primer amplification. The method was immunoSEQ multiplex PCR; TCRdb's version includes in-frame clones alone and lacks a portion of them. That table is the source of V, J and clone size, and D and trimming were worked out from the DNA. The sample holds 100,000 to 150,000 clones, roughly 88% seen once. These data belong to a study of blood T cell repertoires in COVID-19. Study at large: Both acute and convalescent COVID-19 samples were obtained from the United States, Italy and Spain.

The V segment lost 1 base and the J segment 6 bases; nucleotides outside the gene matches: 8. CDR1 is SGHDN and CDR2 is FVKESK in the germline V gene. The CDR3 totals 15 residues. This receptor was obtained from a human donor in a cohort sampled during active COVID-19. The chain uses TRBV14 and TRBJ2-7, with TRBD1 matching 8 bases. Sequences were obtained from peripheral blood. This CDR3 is CASSQVGTGLSEQYF. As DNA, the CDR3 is TGTGCCAGCAGCCAAGTAGGGACAGGACTATCCGAGCAGTACTTC.